The rows below give T cell receptor beta chains drawn from one sample of a study of cytomegalovirus exposure and HLA in healthy donors. Libraries were prepared by immunoSEQ multiplex PCR; TCRdb keeps only in-frame clonotypes and omits some of them. The sample lists about 100,000 clones, approximately 85% occurring once. Specimen: PBMCs. The receptors stem from a woman aged 18-30 years in good health and CMV-seronegative. Both conserved end residues are part of each CDR3. Fields, in order: CDR3 length, D gene, clone size, J gene, V gene, CDR3 protein, CDR3 DNA. A D gene is named only where the DNA matches it firmly. Only part of the rows carry a size: once, few, many, or a class if the clone is expanded.

>14|.|.|TRBJ1-6|TRBV4-1
CASSQVQDNSPLHF
TGCGCCAGCAGCCAAGTACAAGATAATTCACCCCTCCACTTT
>14|.|.|TRBJ1-3|TRBV9
CASSVESSGNTIYF
TGTGCCAGCAGCGTAGAGAGCTCTGGAAACACCATATATTTT
>15|TRBD1|.|TRBJ2-7|TRBV6-5
CASSGSGTGRAEQYF
TGTGCCAGCAGTGGATCCGGGACAGGGCGCGCCGAGCAGTACTTC
>12|.|.|TRBJ1-2|TRBV2
CASPDTKRGYTF
TGTGCCAGCCCTGACACCAAAAGAGGCTACACCTTC
>19|TRBD1|.|TRBJ2-6|TRBV4-1
CASSPETGQVFSGANVLTF
TGCGCCAGCAGCCCCGAGACAGGGCAGGTATTTTCTGGGGCCAACGTCCTGACTTTC
>15|TRBD1|.|TRBJ2-7|TRBV4-1
CASSRAGTDSYEQYF
TGCGCCAGCAGCCGAGCCGGGACAGATTCCTACGAGCAGTACTTC
>14|TRBD1|.|TRBJ1-1|TRBV30
CAWSVLTGGTEAFF
TGTGCCTGGAGTGTCCTGACAGGGGGCACTGAAGCTTTCTTT
>15|TRBD2|.|TRBJ2-3|TRBV2
CASSGLAGGGDTQYF
TGTGCCAGCAGTGGGCTAGCGGGGGGTGGGGATACGCAGTATTTT
>14|TRBD1|.|TRBJ1-4|TRBV10-3
CAISGTGGNEKLFF
TGTGCCATCAGTGGGACAGGGGGTAATGAAAAACTGTTTTTT
>12|TRBD1|.|TRBJ1-2|TRBV30
CAWGQGSGGYTF
TGTGCCTGGGGACAGGGGTCAGGTGGCTACACCTTC
>15|.|.|TRBJ1-2|TRBV29-1
CSVVYGTTNNYGYTF
TGCAGCGTTGTCTATGGGACAACAAATAACTATGGCTACACCTTC
>12|TRBD2|.|TRBJ2-1|TRBV7-9
CASGSKRGEQFF
TGTGCCAGCGGATCAAAGCGGGGGGAGCAGTTCTTC
>11|.|.|TRBJ2-3|TRBV29-1
CSETSLDTQYF
TGCAGCGAGACTAGTCTAGATACGCAGTATTTT
>14|TRBD1|.|TRBJ1-5|TRBV19
CASSRDRSDQPQHF
TGTGCCAGTAGCCGGGACAGAAGCGATCAGCCCCAGCATTTT
>16|TRBD2|.|TRBJ2-3|TRBV6-5
CASSYLAGGGTDTQYF
TGTGCCAGCAGTTATCTAGCGGGGGGGGGCACAGATACGCAGTATTTT
>16|TRBD2|.|TRBJ2-1|TRBV18
CASSTTLGGGYNEQFF
TGTGCCAGCTCGACGACTCTTGGCGGGGGGTACAATGAGCAGTTCTTC
>14|.|.|TRBJ1-1|TRBV5-1
CASSFDTRNTEAFF
TGCGCCAGCAGTTTTGACACCAGGAACACTGAAGCTTTCTTT
>18|.|.|TRBJ2-3|TRBV10-3
CAISESPSSLATTDTQYF
TGTGCCATCAGTGAGTCACCCTCAAGTCTAGCCACCACAGATACGCAGTATTTT
>16|TRBD1|.|TRBJ1-2|TRBV6-1
CASSEAVGQTNYGYTF
TGTGCCAGCAGTGAAGCGGTGGGACAGACGAACTATGGCTACACCTTC
>14|.|.|TRBJ2-2|TRBV10-1
CASSTIPRGGELFF
TGCGCCAGCAGTACCATCCCGAGAGGTGGGGAGCTGTTTTTT
>15|TRBD2|.|TRBJ2-2|TRBV2
CASKASGGYTGELFF
TGTGCCAGCAAAGCGAGCGGGGGGTACACCGGGGAGCTGTTTTTT
>14|.|.|TRBJ2-1|TRBV2
CASSQENRPNEQFF
TGTGCCAGCAGTCAAGAGAACAGGCCGAATGAGCAGTTCTTC
>14|.|.|TRBJ2-5|TRBV9
CASSVDGWQETQYF
TGTGCCAGCAGCGTAGACGGTTGGCAAGAGACCCAGTACTTC
>16|.|.|TRBJ2-7|TRBV27
CASSQNYLTGSYEQYF
TGTGCCAGCAGTCAAAACTACCTGACAGGATCCTACGAGCAGTACTTC
>16|.|.|TRBJ2-5|TRBV5-1
CASSSAEQGPGETQYF
TGCGCCAGCAGCTCGGCCGAACAGGGTCCAGGCGAGACCCAGTACTTC
>16|.|.|TRBJ1-2|TRBV18
CASSAQILNTDYGYTF
TGTGCCAGCTCAGCACAAATTTTAAACACCGACTATGGCTACACCTTC
>15|.|.|TRBJ2-3|TRBV5-1
CASSLGGRGTDTQYF
TGCGCCAGCAGCTTGGGGGGGCGGGGCACAGATACGCAGTATTTT
>14|TRBD1|.|TRBJ1-6|TRBV7-9
CASSPWTGFSPLHF
TGTGCCAGCAGCCCGTGGACAGGGTTTTCACCCCTCCACTTT
>15|.|.|TRBJ2-3|TRBV5-1
CASSLEATSTDTQYF
TGCGCCAGCAGCTTAGAGGCCACTAGCACAGATACGCAGTATTTT
>14|TRBD2|.|TRBJ2-1|TRBV11-2
CASSSGGHQGEQFF
TGTGCCAGCTCAAGCGGGGGACATCAGGGCGAGCAGTTCTTC
>14|TRBD1|.|TRBJ1-2|TRBV28
CASRPQGARDGYTF
TGTGCCAGCAGGCCACAGGGGGCGCGGGATGGCTACACCTTC
>15|TRBD2|.|TRBJ2-7|TRBV5-1
CASSLLAGDSYEQYF
TGCGCCAGCAGCTTATTAGCGGGTGACTCCTACGAGCAGTACTTC
>17|.|few|TRBJ1-1|TRBV10-3
CAISEASRKGGGTEAFF
TGTGCCATCAGTGAGGCTTCCCGGAAGGGAGGGGGGACTGAAGCTTTCTTT
>14|TRBD2|.|TRBJ2-3|TRBV11-3
CASRLAGGTDTQYF
TGTGCCAGCAGACTAGCGGGGGGCACAGATACGCAGTATTTT
>13|.|once|TRBJ1-2|TRBV11-2
CASRSEGGYGYTF
TGTGCCAGCAGGAGCGAAGGGGGATATGGCTACACCTTC
>16|.|.|TRBJ2-1|TRBV5-1
CASSLYLGGAYNEQFF
TGCGCCAGCAGCTTGTACCTAGGGGGGGCGTACAATGAGCAGTTCTTC
>15|.|few|TRBJ2-7|TRBV18
CASSPNRQSSYEQYF
TGTGCCAGCTCACCAAACCGACAGAGCTCCTACGAGCAGTACTTC
>12|TRBD2|.|TRBJ2-3|TRBV30
CAFRDYTDTQYF
TGTGCCTTCCGGGACTACACAGATACGCAGTATTTT
>12|.|.|TRBJ1-1|TRBV5-1
CASSFQGTEAFF
TGCGCCAGCAGCTTTCAGGGGACTGAAGCTTTCTTT
>12|.|once|TRBJ2-7|TRBV29-1
CSVKVSSYEQYF
TGCAGCGTCAAAGTGAGCTCCTACGAGCAGTACTTC
>15|.|.|TRBJ1-6|TRBV9
CASSALGGSNSPLHF
TGTGCCAGCAGCGCCCTCGGGGGTTCCAATTCACCCCTCCACTTT
>14|TRBD1|.|TRBJ2-7|TRBV19
CASPSGQGVNEQYF
TGTGCCAGTCCTTCGGGACAGGGGGTCAACGAGCAGTACTTC
>12|.|.|TRBJ1-2|TRBV27
CASSPSQGTFTF
TGTGCCAGCAGCCCCTCGCAGGGTACGTTCACCTTC
>13|TRBD2|.|TRBJ2-1|TRBV29-1
CSVGASGDYEQFF
TGCAGCGTTGGGGCTAGCGGGGACTATGAGCAGTTCTTC
>16|.|.|TRBJ2-3|TRBV25-1
CASTKGERGSTDTQYF
TGTGCCAGCACCAAGGGGGAGCGGGGAAGCACAGATACGCAGTATTTT
>14|.|.|TRBJ2-7|TRBV6-1
CASSWGGGSYEQYF
TGTGCCAGCAGTTGGGGAGGGGGATCCTACGAGCAGTACTTC
>14|TRBD2|.|TRBJ2-7|TRBV29-1
CSVHTSGGDYEQYF
TGCAGCGTCCATACTAGCGGGGGGGATTACGAGCAGTACTTC
>15|TRBD1|.|TRBJ2-7|TRBV28
CASSSPGTGGYEQYF
TGTGCCAGCAGTTCGCCCGGGACAGGGGGGTACGAGCAGTACTTC
>13|.|.|TRBJ2-7|TRBV5-4
CASSVTGRREQYF
TGTGCCAGCAGCGTAACAGGGCGCCGGGAGCAGTACTTC
>16|.|.|TRBJ2-7|TRBV10-3
CAISESGPDTTYEQYF
TGTGCCATCAGTGAGTCGGGTCCGGACACCACCTACGAGCAGTACTTC
>16|.|.|TRBJ2-7|TRBV5-1
CASSLGEQGRSYEQYF
TGCGCCAGCAGCTTGGGTGAACAGGGGAGGTCCTACGAGCAGTACTTC
>15|.|.|TRBJ2-7|TRBV7-8
CASRPTGQKGNEQYF
TGTGCCAGCAGGCCAACCGGACAGAAAGGCAACGAGCAGTACTTC
>15|TRBD2|.|TRBJ2-3|TRBV7-6
CASSLSGGPTDTQYF
TGTGCCAGCAGCTTAAGCGGGGGGCCCACAGATACGCAGTATTTT
>17|.|.|TRBJ1-6|TRBV7-6
CASSSRQESSYNSPLHF
TGTGCCAGCAGCTCCCGACAGGAAAGCTCCTATAATTCACCCCTCCACTTT
>13|TRBD1|.|TRBJ1-2|TRBV5-1
CASSRDSQYGYTF
TGCGCCAGCAGCCGGGACAGCCAGTATGGCTACACCTTC
>15|TRBD2|.|TRBJ2-7|TRBV5-1
CASSLGLAGPHEQYF
TGCGCCAGCAGCTTGGGACTAGCGGGGCCCCACGAGCAGTACTTC
>15|TRBD1|.|TRBJ1-1|TRBV5-4
CASSPRGQSYTEAFF
TGTGCCAGCAGCCCCAGGGGACAGAGCTACACTGAAGCTTTCTTT
>15|TRBD1|few|TRBJ1-6|TRBV7-3
CASSLTTGGISPLHF
TGTGCCAGCAGCTTAACCACAGGGGGCATTTCACCCCTCCACTTT
>14|TRBD1|few|TRBJ2-4|TRBV28
CASSRGLAKNIQYF
TGTGCCAGCAGTAGGGGGCTAGCCAAAAACATTCAGTACTTC
>16|TRBD2|.|TRBJ2-7|TRBV6-5
CASSYSSGGASREQYF
TGTGCCAGCAGTTACTCCAGCGGGGGGGCCTCTCGGGAGCAGTACTTC